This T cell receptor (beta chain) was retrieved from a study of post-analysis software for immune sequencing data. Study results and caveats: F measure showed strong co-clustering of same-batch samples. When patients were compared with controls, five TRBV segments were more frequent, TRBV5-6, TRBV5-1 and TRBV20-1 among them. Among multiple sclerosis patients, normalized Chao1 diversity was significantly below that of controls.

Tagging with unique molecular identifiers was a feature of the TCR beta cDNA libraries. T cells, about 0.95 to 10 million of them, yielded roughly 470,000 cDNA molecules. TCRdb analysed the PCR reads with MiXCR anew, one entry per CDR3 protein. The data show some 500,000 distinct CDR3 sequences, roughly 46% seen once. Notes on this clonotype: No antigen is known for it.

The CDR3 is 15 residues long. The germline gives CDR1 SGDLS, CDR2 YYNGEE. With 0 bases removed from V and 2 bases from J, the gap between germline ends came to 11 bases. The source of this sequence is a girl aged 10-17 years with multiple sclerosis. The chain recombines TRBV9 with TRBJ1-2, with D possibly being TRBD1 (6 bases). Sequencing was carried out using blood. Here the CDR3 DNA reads TGTGCCAGCAGCGTAGGACAGGCCCGCAACTATGGCTACACCTTC. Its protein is CASSVGQARNYGYTF.